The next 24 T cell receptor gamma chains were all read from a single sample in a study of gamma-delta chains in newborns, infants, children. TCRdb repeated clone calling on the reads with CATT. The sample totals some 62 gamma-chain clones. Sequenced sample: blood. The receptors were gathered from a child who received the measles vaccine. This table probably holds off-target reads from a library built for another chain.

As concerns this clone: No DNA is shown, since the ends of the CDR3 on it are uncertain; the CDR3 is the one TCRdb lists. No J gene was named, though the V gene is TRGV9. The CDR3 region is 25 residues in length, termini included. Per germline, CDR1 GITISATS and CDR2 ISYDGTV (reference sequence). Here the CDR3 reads CACDTPGGPPWDTRQMFFGTGIKLF.

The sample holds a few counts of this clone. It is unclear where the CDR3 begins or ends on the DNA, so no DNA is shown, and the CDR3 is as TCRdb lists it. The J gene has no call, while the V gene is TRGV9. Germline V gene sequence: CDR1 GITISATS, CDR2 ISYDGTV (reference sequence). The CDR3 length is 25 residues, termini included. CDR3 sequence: CACDTGGWSSWDTRQMFFGTGIKLF.

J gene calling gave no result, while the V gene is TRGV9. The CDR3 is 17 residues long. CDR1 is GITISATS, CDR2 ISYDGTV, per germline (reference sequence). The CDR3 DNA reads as TGTGCCTGTGACACCGTTGGGGGATACTGGGCTTTGACAGCACAACACTTC. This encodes CACDTVGGYWALTAQHF.

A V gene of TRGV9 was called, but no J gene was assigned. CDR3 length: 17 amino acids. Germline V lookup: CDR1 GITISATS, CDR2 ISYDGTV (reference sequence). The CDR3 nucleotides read TGTGCCTGTGACAGCCTTCCTACTGGGGGATACGCAGCACAACTCTTCTTT. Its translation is CACDSLPTGGYAAQLFF.

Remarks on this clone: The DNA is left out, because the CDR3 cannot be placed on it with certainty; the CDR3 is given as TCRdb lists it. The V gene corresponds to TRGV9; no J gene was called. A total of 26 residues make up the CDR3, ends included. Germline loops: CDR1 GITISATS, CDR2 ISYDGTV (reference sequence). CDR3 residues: CACDTPGGSGAWDTRQMFFGTGIKLF.

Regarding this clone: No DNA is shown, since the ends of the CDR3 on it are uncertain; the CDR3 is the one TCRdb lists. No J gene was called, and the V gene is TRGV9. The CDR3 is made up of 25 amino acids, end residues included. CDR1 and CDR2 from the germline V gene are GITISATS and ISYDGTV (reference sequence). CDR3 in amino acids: CAFPRRWGISWDTRQMFFGTGIKLF.

The CDR3 DNA reads as TGTGCCTGTGACAGTGGGATACGTCGGGGAGCACAACTCTTCTTT. As protein: CACDSGIRRGAQLFF. The V gene call reads TRGV9; no J gene was called. This CDR3 comprises 15 residues. Germline V gene lookup returns CDR1 GITISATS and CDR2 ISYDGTV (reference sequence).

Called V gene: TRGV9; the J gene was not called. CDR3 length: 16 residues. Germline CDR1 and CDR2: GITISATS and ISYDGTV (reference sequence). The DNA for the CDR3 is TGTGCCTGCGACGTACTGGGGGATAATTTGACAGCACAACTCTTCTTT. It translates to CACDVLGDNLTAQLFF.

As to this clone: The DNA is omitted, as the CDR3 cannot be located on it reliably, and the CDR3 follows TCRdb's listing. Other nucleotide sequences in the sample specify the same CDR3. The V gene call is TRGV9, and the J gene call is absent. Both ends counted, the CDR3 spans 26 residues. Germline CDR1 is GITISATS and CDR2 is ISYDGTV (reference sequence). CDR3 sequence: CACDTAGGYASWDTRQMFFGTGIKLF.

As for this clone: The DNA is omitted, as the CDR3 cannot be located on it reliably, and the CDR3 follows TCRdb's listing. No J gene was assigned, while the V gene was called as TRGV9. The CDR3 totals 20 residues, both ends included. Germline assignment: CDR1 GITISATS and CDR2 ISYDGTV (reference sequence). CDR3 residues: CACDSWDTRQMFFGTGIKLF.

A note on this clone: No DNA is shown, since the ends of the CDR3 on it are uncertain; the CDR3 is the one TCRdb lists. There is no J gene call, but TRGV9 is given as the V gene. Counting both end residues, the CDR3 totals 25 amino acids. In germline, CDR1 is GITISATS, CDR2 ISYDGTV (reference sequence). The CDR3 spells CACDSTGGYSWDTRQMFFGTGIKLF.

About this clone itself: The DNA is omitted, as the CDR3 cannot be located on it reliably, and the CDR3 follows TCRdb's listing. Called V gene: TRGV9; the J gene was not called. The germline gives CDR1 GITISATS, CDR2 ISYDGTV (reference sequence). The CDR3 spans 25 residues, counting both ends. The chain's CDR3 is CACDTVWGSSWDTRQMFFGTGIKLF.

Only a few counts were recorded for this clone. CDR3 amino acids: CAFPTRRIRALTAQLFF. The CDR3 DNA is TGTGCCTTTCCTACTAGGAGGATACGAGCTTTGACAGCACAACTCTTCTTT. The J gene has no call, while the V gene is TRGV9. The germline gives CDR1 GITISATS, CDR2 ISYDGTV (reference sequence). The CDR3 is made up of 17 amino acids.

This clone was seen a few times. The CDR3 loop is CACDLLGDALTAQLFF. For the CDR3, the DNA is TGTGCCTGTGATTTACTGGGGGATGCTTTGACAGCACAACTCTTCTTT. The V segment is TRGV9, and no J call was made. From germline, CDR1 is GITISATS and CDR2 ISYDGTV (reference sequence). The CDR3 totals 16 residues.

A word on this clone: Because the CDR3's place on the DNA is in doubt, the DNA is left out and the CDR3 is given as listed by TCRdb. The chain's CDR3 is CACDILGDLTWDTRQMFFGTGIKLF. A V gene of TRGV9 was called, but no J gene was assigned. The CDR3 is 25 amino acids long, termini counted. Germline values: CDR1 GITISATS, CDR2 ISYDGTV (reference sequence).

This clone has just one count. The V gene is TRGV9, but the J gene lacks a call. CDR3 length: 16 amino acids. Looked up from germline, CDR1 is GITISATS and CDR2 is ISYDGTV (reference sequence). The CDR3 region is CACDLLGDRGTAQLFF. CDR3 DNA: TGTGCCTGTGACCTACTGGGGGATAGAGGGACAGCACAACTCTTCTTT.

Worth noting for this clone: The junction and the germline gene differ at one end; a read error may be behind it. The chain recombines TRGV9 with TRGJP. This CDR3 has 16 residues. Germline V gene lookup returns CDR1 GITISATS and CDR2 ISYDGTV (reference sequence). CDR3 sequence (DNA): TGTGCCATGTGGGACCAGCAAGAGTTGGGCAAAAAAAGCAAGGTATTT. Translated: CAMWDQQELGKKSKVF.

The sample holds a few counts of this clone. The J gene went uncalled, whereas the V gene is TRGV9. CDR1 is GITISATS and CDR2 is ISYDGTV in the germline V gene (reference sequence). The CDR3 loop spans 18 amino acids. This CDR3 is CAAPRFPTGGSLGAQLFF. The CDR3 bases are TGTGCCGCCCCTCGGTTTCCTACTGGGGGATCCTTGGGAGCACAACTCTTCTTT.

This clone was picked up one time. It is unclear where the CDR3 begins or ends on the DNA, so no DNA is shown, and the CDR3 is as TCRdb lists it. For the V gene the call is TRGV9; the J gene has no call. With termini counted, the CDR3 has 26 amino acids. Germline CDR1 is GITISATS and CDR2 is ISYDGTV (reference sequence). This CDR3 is CALYLGDSTFSWDTRQMSFGTGIKLF.

The CDR3 DNA follows: TGTGCCACCTGGGGCCAGACTACGAATTATTATAAGAAACTCTTT. Protein: CATWGQTTNYYKKLF. The chain is built from TRGV8 and TRGJ1 or TRGJ2. Trimming took 5 bases from V and 0 from J; bases not matched to a gene: 10. Germline V gene lookup returns CDR1 VENAVY and CDR2 YDSYNSRV. The CDR3 spans 15 residues.

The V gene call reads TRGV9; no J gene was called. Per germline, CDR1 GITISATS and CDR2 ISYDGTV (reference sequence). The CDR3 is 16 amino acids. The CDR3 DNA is TGTGCCTGTGATCGACTGGGGGATACGCCGACAGCACAACTCTTCTTT. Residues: CACDRLGDTPTAQLFF.

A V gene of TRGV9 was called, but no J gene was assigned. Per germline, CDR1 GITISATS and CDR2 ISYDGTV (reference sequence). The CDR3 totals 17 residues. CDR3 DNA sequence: TGTGCCTGTGACACCGTGGGGGTTAACCCTTTGACAGCACAACTCTTCTTT. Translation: CACDTVGVNPLTAQLFF.

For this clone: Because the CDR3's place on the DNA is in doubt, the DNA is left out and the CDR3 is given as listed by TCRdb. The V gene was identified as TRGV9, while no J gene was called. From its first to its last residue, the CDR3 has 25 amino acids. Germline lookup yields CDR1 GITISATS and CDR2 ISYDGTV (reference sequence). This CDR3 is CACDTGGYASWDTRQMFFGTGIKLF.

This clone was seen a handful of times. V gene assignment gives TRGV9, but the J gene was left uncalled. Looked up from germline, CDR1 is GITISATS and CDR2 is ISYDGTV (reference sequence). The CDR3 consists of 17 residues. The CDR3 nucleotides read TGTGCCTGTGACACGATTACTGGGGGAACTTTGACAGCACAACTCTTCTTT. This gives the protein CACDTITGGTLTAQLFF.